A single sample gave rise to the 22 T cell receptor beta chains below, sequenced in a study of T cells in Graves' hyperthyroidism and ophthalmopathy. TCR beta CDR3 region amplification was performed from RNA transcripts. The TCR CDR3 first-round RT-PCR relied on the HTBI primer set. MiXCR was run by TCRdb on the multiplex PCR reads, yielding one entry per CDR3 protein. The table lists a few hundred thousand distinct CDR3 sequences, 13% to 15% of them singletons. Sequenced sample: blood. The receptors were sampled from a young woman with Graves' hyperthyroidism.

There are a few counts of this clonotype. V and J are TRBV6-4 and TRBJ1-1; no clear D gene. V lost 11 bases and J lost 11, with 12 bases in between. Germline values: CDR1 MRHNA, CDR2 SNTAGT. This CDR3 has 9 residues. CDR3 sequence reads: CAPQGGAFF. In nucleotides, the CDR3 is TGTGCCCCCCAAGGCGGTGCTTTCTTT.

To note about this clonotype: A much larger clonotype is one base distant, so this may be a read error. No conserved phenylalanine or tryptophan ends this CDR3, so it is likely a read error. The limits of the CDR3 on the DNA are not certain, so only TCRdb's listed CDR3 is given. The chain combines TRBV12-5 with TRBJ1-3; the table's D call TRBD1 went unverified against the DNA. CDR1 is LGHNT and CDR2 is FRNRAP in the germline V gene. The CDR3 spans 15 residues, counting both ends. CDR3 region: CASGLVMGQRNTIYS.

This clonotype was seen many times. The chain has TRBV14 and TRBJ2-1, with TRBD2 identical over 7 bases. The germline gives CDR1 SGHDN, CDR2 FVKESK. The CDR3 has 14 amino acids. Trimming at V came to 10 bases and at J to 5 bases, leaving 11 bases not matched to a gene. In nucleotides, the CDR3 is TGTGCCACGTCGAGGAGAGCGGGAAACAATGAGCAGTTCTTC. Translation gives CATSRRAGNNEQFF.

This clonotype showed up many times. The chain uses TRBV5-1 and TRBJ1-2; D is possibly TRBD1 (6 bases). The CDR3 is 14 amino acids. Germline V gives CDR1 SGHRS, CDR2 YFSETQ. V shed 7 bases and J shed 4 bases, with 17 bases lying between them. The CDR3, as DNA: TGCGCCAGCTGGGGGGCAGAAGGTTCCTATGGCTACACCTTC. This codes for CASWGAEGSYGYTF.

Many counts were recorded for this clonotype. The gene calls are TRBV20-1 and TRBJ2-7, with no clear D. The ends were cut back, 4 bases at V and 1 base at J, with 8 bases in the middle. CDR3 size: 12 residues. Germline V lookup: CDR1 DFQATT, CDR2 SNEGSKA (reference sequence). Here the CDR3 reads CSAKQSSYEQYF. The DNA of the CDR3 is TGCAGTGCTAAACAGTCGTCCTACGAGCAGTACTTC.

This clonotype was seen a handful of times. The gene calls are TRBV5-1 and TRBJ2-5; 8 nucleotides align to TRBD2. Germline V CDR1 and CDR2: SGHRS, YFSETQ. V trimming: 0 bases; J trimming: 4 bases; junction bases outside the gene matches: 5. The CDR3 extends over 15 amino acids. CDR3 DNA sequence: TGCGCCAGCAGCTTGGTCGGTAGCGGGGTAGAGACCCAGTACTTC. It specifies CASSLVGSGVETQYF.

This clonotype has ten or more counts. V is TRBV30 and J is TRBJ1-1, with D possibly TRBD1 on 5 matching bases. The germline gives CDR1 GTSNPN, CDR2 SVGIG (reference sequence). V lost 4 bases and J 0 bases, leaving 12 bases between the germline ends. This CDR3 is built from 14 residues. CDR3 bases: TGTGCCTGGAACACAGGCCAAATGAACACTGAAGCTTTCTTT. Amino acid sequence: CAWNTGQMNTEAFF.

CDR3 sequence: CASSSPGLAGTNEQFF. CDR3 coding DNA: TGTGCCAGTAGTTCCCCGGGACTAGCGGGAACGAATGAGCAGTTCTTC. The chain is built from TRBV19 and TRBJ2-1; 13 nucleotides line up with TRBD2. This CDR3 comprises 16 residues. Germline CDR1 reads LNHDA; CDR2 reads SQIVND (reference sequence). V was clipped by 5 bases and J by 7 bases; unmatched bases: 8.

There are a few counts of this clonotype. V is TRBV20-1 and J is TRBJ2-3; D might be TRBD1 or TRBD2, each matching 5 bases. The V gene lost 5 bases and the J gene lost 2 bases, with 14 bases spanning the gap. The CDR3 extends over 14 amino acids. Germline V gene sequence: CDR1 DFQATT, CDR2 SNEGSKA (reference sequence). CDR3 sequence (DNA): TGCAGTGCTCATAGTTTCGGGGCCACAGATACGCAGTATTTT. This sequence encodes CSAHSFGATDTQYF.

Ten or more counts support this clonotype. The rearrangement links TRBV3-1 to TRBJ2-2, with D perhaps given as TRBD1 or TRBD2 (5 bases each). CDR3 length equals 14 residues. CDR1 LGHDT and CDR2 YNNKEL come from the germline V gene (reference sequence). Trimming left V 4 bases short and J 5 bases short, with 11 bases between. The CDR3 spells CASSLRDHTGELFF. The CDR3 DNA follows: TGTGCCAGCAGCCTACGGGACCATACCGGGGAGCTGTTTTTT.

V gene TRBV27 combines with J gene TRBJ1-5; D perhaps matches TRBD1 (5 bases). Trimming took off 6 bases at V and 0 bases at J, with 12 bases between the two ends. CDR1 is MNHEY and CDR2 is SMNVEV in the germline V gene (reference sequence). This CDR3 is built from 15 residues. The CDR3 loop reads CASRLEGLSNQPQHF. The CDR3 bases are TGTGCCAGCAGACTAGAGGGACTTAGCAATCAGCCCCAGCATTTT.

The genes are TRBV29-1 and TRBJ2-4, with D perhaps TRBD1 (6 bases). CDR3 size: 14 residues. CDR1 SQVTM and CDR2 ANQGSEA come from the germline V gene. V was shortened by 5 bases and J by 2 bases, with 13 bases between the two germline ends. The CDR3 here is CSVLPGVTKNIQYF. The CDR3 coding sequence is TGCAGCGTTTTGCCAGGGGTGACCAAAAACATTCAGTACTTC. The whole variable domain, filled in from reference TRBV29-1 and TRBJ2-4, reads SAVISQKPSRDICQRGTSLTIQCQVDSQVTMMFWYRQQPGQSLTLIATANQGSEATYESGFVIDKFPISRPNLTFSTLTVSNMSPEDSSIYLCSVLPGVTKNIQYFGAGTRLSVL.

About this clonotype: This could be a read error, since a much larger clone is one nucleotide away. This sequence joins TRBV2 and TRBJ1-1; 10 positions agree with TRBD1. This CDR3 is built from 13 residues. In germline, CDR1 is SNHLY, CDR2 FYNNEI. CDR3 sequence (DNA): TGTTCCAGCACCGGGGACAGGGGAATTGAAGCTTTCTTT. Translating gives CSSTGDRGIEAFF.

In this sample, this clonotype turned up a few times. The chain employs TRBV18 and TRBJ2-3; maybe TRBD2 (5 bases). Germline V lookup: CDR1 KGHSH, CDR2 LQKENI. V was pared by 0 bases and J by 1 base, with 8 bases between. The length of the CDR3 is 15 residues. CDR3 bases: TGTGCCAGCTCACCACCCCTCGGGGGCACAGATACGCAGTATTTT. This sequence encodes CASSPPLGGTDTQYF.

This clonotype was observed many times. The rearrangement joins TRBV10-3 to TRBJ2-3; 8 bases align to TRBD1. CDR1 ENHRY and CDR2 SYGVKD come from the germline V gene. The CDR3 has 16 residues. The junction had 13 bases not matched to a gene; V was cut back by 4 bases and J by 7 bases. CDR3 sequence reads: CAISGAGQEIRNTQYF. CDR3 bases: TGTGCCATCAGTGGCGCGGGACAGGAGATTAGGAATACGCAGTATTTT.

The rearrangement links TRBV27 to TRBJ1-1, with a weak D call TRBD1 (6 bases). Germline CDR1 is MNHEY and CDR2 is SMNVEV (reference sequence). This CDR3 is built from 13 residues. V lost 6 bases, J lost 4 bases, and 12 bases lay in between. In nucleotides, the CDR3 is TGTGCCAGCAGACTAGGGGGGACCACTGAAGCTTTCTTT. Its protein is CASRLGGTTEAFF.

In its sample, this clonotype was seen many times. The chain couples TRBV7-3 to TRBJ2-3; the match to TRBD2 covers 8 bases. Germline-derived CDR1 and CDR2 are SGHTA and FQGTGA. V lost 6 bases and J lost 6; bases outside the gene matches: 8. This CDR3 is 14 amino acids long. The CDR3 DNA follows: TGTGCCAGCAGTTATGGACTAGCTACGGATACGCAGTATTTT. Its protein is CASSYGLATDTQYF.

This clonotype was recorded a few times. The CDR3 protein is CASSQEGLDEQYF. The CDR3 DNA reads TGCGCCAGCAGCCAAGAGGGGCTCGACGAGCAGTACTTC. The J gene is TRBJ2-7, the V gene TRBV4-1; maybe TRBD1 (5 bases). Germline CDR1 is MGHRA and CDR2 is YSYEKL. The V end was cut by 0 bases, the J end by 5 bases, with 8 bases between. The CDR3 covers 13 residues.

This clonotype occurred a few times. The chain joins TRBV6-2 or TRBV6-3 to TRBJ2-1; D gene uncertain. The CDR3 has 12 amino acids. Between the trimmed V and J ends, which lost 5 bases and 5 bases, there was a span of 7 bases. Germline V CDR1 and CDR2: MNHEY, SVGEGT. This chain's CDR3 is CASSATNNEQFF. In DNA form, the CDR3 reads TGTGCCAGCAGTGCGACCAACAATGAGCAGTTCTTC.

Ten or more counts support this clonotype. DNA of the CDR3: TGTGCCAGCAGTTTAGGCCACCCGAACACTGAAGCTTTCTTT. Residues: CASSLGHPNTEAFF. The V call is TRBV12-3 or TRBV12-4, the J call TRBJ1-1; no reliable D call. The V and J ends lost 1 base and 1 base respectively, with 7 bases between them. The CDR3 covers 14 residues.

This clonotype was seen only a few times. A much larger clone lies a single base off, so this may be a read error. The V and J genes are TRBV20-1 and TRBJ2-3, with TRBD2 as a possible D gene (5 bases). This CDR3 has 17 residues. Trimming shortened V by 6 bases and J by 1 base, and 23 bases separated the two germline ends. The V gene's germline CDR1 is DFQATT and CDR2 SNEGSKA (reference sequence). CDR3 amino acids: CSAIGSSRSFGTDTQYF. The CDR3 bases are TGCAGTGCCATAGGGTCTAGCAGGAGTTTCGGCACAGATACGCAGTATTTT.

This clonotype was detected many times. The V gene is TRBV3-1, the J gene TRBJ2-5; the D is unclear. From germline, CDR1 is LGHDT and CDR2 YNNKEL (reference sequence). Trimming removed 0 bases from V and 5 bases from J, with 7 bases in between. The CDR3 is made up of 13 amino acids. The CDR3 DNA reads TGTGCCAGCAGCCAAGACCGGACGGAGACCCAGTACTTC. This sequence encodes CASSQDRTETQYF.